Listed here is a single T cell receptor (beta chain). This entry belongs to a study of patients and donors after allogeneic stem cell transplantation. The V end lost 2 bases, the J end lost 4 bases, and 9 bases lay between the germline ends. The CDR3 is 14 residues long. From germline, CDR1 is SGHRS and CDR2 YFSETQ. Via MiXCR, TCRdb re-called the RT-PCR reads, giving one row per CDR3 protein. This sample has approximately 150,000 distinct CDR3 sequences, with about two fifths found just once. Sequencing used blood, either unsorted or a sorted T cell fraction (not recorded which). The chain employs TRBV5-1 and TRBJ2-2; perhaps D is TRBD1 or TRBD2 (5 bases each). This TCR was recovered from a human donor who was either an allogeneic HSCT recipient or a stem cell or donor lymphocyte infusion donor (not recorded which). It is not recorded whose cells these are; they may come from a transplant donor. The CDR3 bases are TGCGCCAGCAGCTTTAGGGGAGCCACCGGGGAGCTGTTTTTT. It codes for CASSFRGATGELFF. Full variable domain (rest looked up from reference TRBV5-1 and TRBJ2-2): KAGVTQTPRYLIKTRGQQVTLSCSPISGHRSVSWYQQTPGQGLQFLFEYFSETQRNKGNFPGRFSGRQFSNSRSEMNVSTLELGDSALYLCASSFRGATGELFFGEGSRLTVL.